These 10 T cell receptor beta chains share one sample of origin, sequenced in a study of blood T cell repertoires in COVID-19. Profiling relied on immunoSEQ multiplex PCR, and the TCRdb table lists in-frame clones only, not all of them. Found here are some 150,000 clones, about 80% of them singletons; the top ten hold roughly 0.52%. Sequencing was performed on peripheral blood. These receptors were collected from a man aged 55 to 70 with acute or convalescent COVID-19.

The rearrangement uses TRBV7-2 and TRBJ1-2; D not certain. Germline assignment: CDR1 SGHTA and CDR2 FQGNSA. V gave up 3 bases and J gave up 1 base, with 9 bases separating them. The CDR3 covers 14 residues. The CDR3 spells CASSFEIFNYGYTF. DNA for the CDR3: TGTGCCAGCAGCTTTGAGATCTTTAACTATGGCTACACCTTC.

In DNA, the CDR3 is TGTGCCAGTAGTATAGCGGCTAGCGGGAGTGATGAGCAGTTCTTC. Its protein product is CASSIAASGSDEQFF. V usage is TRBV19 and J usage is TRBJ2-1, with 10 bases that match TRBD2. With V trimmed by 1 base and J by 8 bases, 5 bases remained unmatched. This CDR3 spans 15 amino acids. Germline lookup yields CDR1 LNHDA and CDR2 SQIVND (reference sequence).

This chain joins TRBV5-7 and TRBJ1-2; 9 positions match TRBD1. TRBV5-7 is sorted into the ORF group, with uncertain function. The V segment lost 4 bases and the J segment 10 bases; nucleotides outside the gene matches: 14. There are 15 residues in the CDR3. CDR3 protein: CASSLMSRDREDYTF. CDR3 in DNA: TGTGCCAGCAGCCTCATGTCCCGGGACAGGGAGGACTACACCTTC.

The chain links TRBV5-6 to TRBJ1-1; no clear D. This CDR3 has 17 amino acids. Germline V gene data show CDR1 as SGHDT and CDR2 as YYEEEE. V was cut by 6 bases and J by 1 base, with 22 bases left in between. CDR3: CASTVLTGLETNTEAFF. CDR3 sequence (DNA): TGTGCCAGCACCGTCCTTACGGGGTTGGAAACGAACACTGAAGCTTTCTTT.

The genes are TRBV6-2 or TRBV6-3 and TRBJ2-4, with TRBD2 matching over 9 bases. From germline, CDR1 is MNHEY and CDR2 SVGEGT. The V gene end was trimmed by 6 bases and the J gene end by 1 base; junction bases not matched to a gene: 16. This CDR3 spans 19 amino acids. CDR3 region: CASSRSWVAGEGAKNIQYF. The CDR3 DNA reads as TGTGCCAGCAGCCGAAGTTGGGTAGCGGGAGAGGGTGCCAAAAACATTCAGTACTTC.

The chain has TRBV7-9 and TRBJ2-7, with TRBD2 matching over 10 bases. J was trimmed by 0 bases and V by 4 bases; bases with no gene match: 15. Germline assignment: CDR1 SEHNR and CDR2 FQNEAQ (reference sequence). The CDR3 totals 19 residues. CDR3 in amino acids: CASSSHWASGGPSSYEQYF. Written as DNA, the CDR3 is TGTGCCAGCAGCTCCCATTGGGCTAGCGGGGGCCCGAGCTCCTACGAGCAGTACTTC.

The chain combines TRBV9 with TRBJ2-1, with 7 bases identical to TRBD2. The CDR3 contains 16 residues. J gave up 4 bases and V 0 bases, and 7 bases lay outside the gene matches. Germline CDR1 and CDR2: SGDLS and YYNGEE. The CDR3 loop is CASSVAVLAKYNEQFF. As DNA, the CDR3 is TGTGCCAGCAGCGTAGCTGTACTAGCGAAGTACAATGAGCAGTTCTTC.

The chain couples TRBV27 to TRBJ2-7; 9 bases are a match to TRBD2. The V gene's germline CDR1 is MNHEY and CDR2 SMNVEV (reference sequence). This CDR3 has 18 residues. The ends lost 2 bases at V and 4 bases at J; junction bases unmatched: 15. In DNA, the CDR3 is TGTGCCAGCAGTTTAGTTAGCGGGAGCACCCCCATTCCATACGAGCAGTACTTC. Translating it yields CASSLVSGSTPIPYEQYF.

CDR3 in DNA: TGTGCCAGCGGAATCACTAGGATCGGGGGAGATACGCAGTATTTT. Translated, it gives CASGITRIGGDTQYF. This sequence joins TRBV6-1 and TRBJ2-3, with D possibly TRBD2 on 6 matching bases. The CDR3 runs to 15 residues. The germline CDR1 and CDR2 sequences are MNHNS and SASEGT. V was cut by 8 bases and J by 5 bases, with 20 bases left in between.

V and J are TRBV5-5 and TRBJ1-2; 8 bases map to TRBD1. The CDR3 extends over 14 amino acids. The V segment lost 4 bases and the J segment 4 bases; nucleotides outside the gene matches: 6. The germline CDR1 and CDR2 sequences are SGHKS and YYEKEE (reference sequence). The DNA for the CDR3 is TGTGCCAGCAGCCCAGGGGACAGGTCCTATGGCTACACCTTC. Translated, it gives CASSPGDRSYGYTF.